What follows are 3 T cell receptor beta chains derived from one specimen sequenced in a study of shared clonotypes between healthy human individuals. The naive CD8 population came from CD45RO-negative cells selected for CCR7, without terminally differentiated effector memory CD45RA+ cells. The protocol was immunoSEQ multiplex PCR, while the TCRdb copy is restricted to in-frame clones and leaves out a portion. The profile covers millions of clones, with about 95% appearing a single time and more than 0.95% taken by the ten largest. Sequencing was done on a sample of naive CD8+ T cells sorted from blood. These receptors were collected from a man aged 18 to 29 in good health.

This chain connects TRBV6-1 to TRBJ1-5; 7 nucleotides align to TRBD1. Trimming cost V 3 bases and J 5 bases; bases outside gene matches: 7. Germline CDR1 MNHNS, CDR2 SASEGT. This CDR3 spans 15 amino acids. CDR3 region: CASSELQGTHQPQHF. CDR3 coding DNA: TGTGCCAGCAGTGAGCTACAGGGGACCCATCAGCCCCAGCATTTT.

The chain uses TRBV2 and TRBJ2-7, with D maybe TRBD2 (5 bases). The CDR3 has 14 amino acids. The V gene's germline CDR1 is SNHLY and CDR2 FYNNEI. The V end was cut by 2 bases, the J end by 3 bases, with 11 bases between. Written as DNA, the CDR3 is TGTGCCAGCAGTGAAAACGGGGTAGGCTACGAGCAGTACTTC. Its translation: CASSENGVGYEQYF.

With respect to this clone: This same CDR3 is encoded by further DNA sequences in the sample. This chain joins TRBV29-1 and TRBJ1-1; D unresolved. Germline V CDR1 and CDR2: SQVTM, ANQGSEA. This CDR3 has 11 amino acids. Trimming cost V 6 bases and J 1 base, with 6 bases left between them. As DNA, the CDR3 is TGCAGCGTGTGGGGGAACACTGAAGCTTTCTTT. It specifies CSVWGNTEAFF.